These T cell receptor beta chains were read from a single sample in a study of shared clonotypes between healthy human individuals. Method: immunoSEQ multiplex PCR; TCRdb's copy keeps in-frame clones and lacks some. The sample consists of about 2 million clones, 85% to 95% of them appearing once. Sequencing was performed on naive CD8+ T cells sorted from blood. The receptors were gathered from a man in his late teens or twenties in good health. Both conserved end residues are part of each CDR3. The D gene is left open where the match is weak. Some rows mark clone size as missing; the rest say once, few, many or name a class of expanded clone.

CDR3nt: TGCGCCAGCAGCGGGGTAATCACAGCCGAGCAGTACTTC; CDR3aa: CASSGVITAEQYF; j_gene: TRBJ2-7; abundance: NA; v_gene: TRBV5-1; d_gene: NA
CDR3nt: TGTGCCAGCAGCCGTACAGGGAGCTCCTACAATGAGCAGTTCTTC; CDR3aa: CASSRTGSSYNEQFF; j_gene: TRBJ2-1; abundance: NA; v_gene: TRBV11-2; d_gene: NA
CDR3nt: TGTGCCAGCAGTGAAACCGTCGGCAGAAATGAGCAGTTCTTC; CDR3aa: CASSETVGRNEQFF; j_gene: TRBJ2-1; abundance: once; v_gene: TRBV6-1; d_gene: NA
CDR3nt: TGTGCCAGCAGCCAGGAAGCGGAATACTACAATGAGCAGTTCTTC; CDR3aa: CASSQEAEYYNEQFF; j_gene: TRBJ2-1; abundance: NA; v_gene: TRBV7-6; d_gene: NA
CDR3nt: TGTGCCAGCAGTGTCGGACAGGTTAACTATGGCTACACCTTC; CDR3aa: CASSVGQVNYGYTF; j_gene: TRBJ1-2; abundance: NA; v_gene: TRBV6-5; d_gene: TRBD1
CDR3nt: TGTGCCAGCAGCAACACCGGGACCTACGAGCAGTACTTC; CDR3aa: CASSNTGTYEQYF; j_gene: TRBJ2-7; abundance: NA; v_gene: TRBV7-9; d_gene: NA
CDR3nt: TGTGCCAGCAGCTCCTTTAGCACAGATACGCAGTATTTT; CDR3aa: CASSSFSTDTQYF; j_gene: TRBJ2-3; abundance: NA; v_gene: TRBV9; d_gene: NA
CDR3nt: TGCGCCAGCAGCCAAGACCCCCAGGGGTACACCGGGGAGCTGTTTTTT; CDR3aa: CASSQDPQGYTGELFF; j_gene: TRBJ2-2; abundance: NA; v_gene: TRBV4-1; d_gene: NA
CDR3nt: TGTGCCAGCAGCCAAGGGCTCCCCAATGAAAAACTGTTTTTT; CDR3aa: CASSQGLPNEKLFF; j_gene: TRBJ1-4; abundance: NA; v_gene: TRBV14; d_gene: NA
CDR3nt: TGTGCCAGCAGTTTACTAGGAGGTGACACTGAAGCTTTCTTT; CDR3aa: CASSLLGGDTEAFF; j_gene: TRBJ1-1; abundance: NA; v_gene: TRBV28; d_gene: NA
CDR3nt: TGCGCCAGCAGCCACCGGGCGGGAGGTCCTCCCACTTCCTACGAGCAGTACTTC; CDR3aa: CASSHRAGGPPTSYEQYF; j_gene: TRBJ2-7; abundance: NA; v_gene: TRBV4-1; d_gene: TRBD2
CDR3nt: TGCGCCAGCAGCCAAGGACCCTCTGGGTTGAATGGCTACACCTTC; CDR3aa: CASSQGPSGLNGYTF; j_gene: TRBJ1-2; abundance: NA; v_gene: TRBV4-3; d_gene: NA
CDR3nt: TGTGCCAGCAGCTTAGTACAGGTGGACTACGAGCAGTACTTC; CDR3aa: CASSLVQVDYEQYF; j_gene: TRBJ2-7; abundance: NA; v_gene: TRBV13; d_gene: NA
CDR3nt: TGTGCCAGCAGGGAACCCACAGGGGAGGTTGAAAAACTGTTTTTT; CDR3aa: CASREPTGEVEKLFF; j_gene: TRBJ1-4; abundance: once; v_gene: TRBV6-1; d_gene: TRBD1
CDR3nt: TGTGCCATCAGGGATTTAGCGGGGGAAAGGGACGAGCAGTACTTC; CDR3aa: CAIRDLAGERDEQYF; j_gene: TRBJ2-7; abundance: NA; v_gene: TRBV10-3; d_gene: TRBD2
CDR3nt: TGTGCCAGCAGTGGGGAGAGAGGGAGTTCCTACGAGCAGTACTTC; CDR3aa: CASSGERGSSYEQYF; j_gene: TRBJ2-7; abundance: NA; v_gene: TRBV2; d_gene: NA
CDR3nt: TGTGCCAGCAGCTTATTACAAGGGGTAGGGGAGACCCAGTACTTC; CDR3aa: CASSLLQGVGETQYF; j_gene: TRBJ2-5; abundance: NA; v_gene: TRBV7-9; d_gene: NA
CDR3nt: TGTGCCAGCAGCTTAGCCAGGGTGGGAGTTAAGAATGAGCAGTTCTTC; CDR3aa: CASSLARVGVKNEQFF; j_gene: TRBJ2-1; abundance: NA; v_gene: TRBV13; d_gene: NA
CDR3nt: TGTGCCAGCAGCCCCGACACCCTGGGGGGCGAGGAGGGAAACACCATATATTTT; CDR3aa: CASSPDTLGGEEGNTIYF; j_gene: TRBJ1-3; abundance: NA; v_gene: TRBV9; d_gene: NA
CDR3nt: TGCGCCAGCAGCCAAGAAACAGGAATCACCTACGAGCAGTACTTC; CDR3aa: CASSQETGITYEQYF; j_gene: TRBJ2-7; abundance: NA; v_gene: TRBV4-3; d_gene: NA
CDR3nt: TGTGCCAGTAGTATAGATTTGGAAACGGGAGGGCCTGAGACCCAGTACTTC; CDR3aa: CASSIDLETGGPETQYF; j_gene: TRBJ2-5; abundance: NA; v_gene: TRBV19; d_gene: TRBD2
CDR3nt: TGTGCCAGCAGCCCATCAATGGCAGATACGCAGTATTTT; CDR3aa: CASSPSMADTQYF; j_gene: TRBJ2-3; abundance: NA; v_gene: TRBV7-9; d_gene: NA
CDR3nt: TGTGCCAGCAGCGTAACGGGGGAGGGCAATCAGCCCCAGCATTTT; CDR3aa: CASSVTGEGNQPQHF; j_gene: TRBJ1-5; abundance: few; v_gene: TRBV5-6; d_gene: NA
CDR3nt: TGTGCCAGCAGTTACTCTTACGGGACAGGGAACACTGAAGCTTTCTTT; CDR3aa: CASSYSYGTGNTEAFF; j_gene: TRBJ1-1; abundance: NA; v_gene: TRBV6-5; d_gene: TRBD1
CDR3nt: TGTGCCATCCAACCGGGACTGGTGCAAGAGACCCAGTACTTC; CDR3aa: CAIQPGLVQETQYF; j_gene: TRBJ2-5; abundance: NA; v_gene: TRBV7-9; d_gene: NA
CDR3nt: TGTGCCACCAGCAGAGAGGGACAGAGAAATGAAAAACTGTTTTTT; CDR3aa: CATSREGQRNEKLFF; j_gene: TRBJ1-4; abundance: NA; v_gene: TRBV15; d_gene: TRBD1
CDR3nt: TGTGCCATAGGCGGGTCAGCCCACGAGCAGTACTTC; CDR3aa: CAIGGSAHEQYF; j_gene: TRBJ2-7; abundance: NA; v_gene: TRBV7-9; d_gene: NA